One and the same sample provided the 32 T cell receptor beta chains below, sequenced in a study of immune evolution from preneoplasia to lung adenocarcinoma (dated by TCRdb to the early 2020s). The library was obtained by the immunoSEQ multiplex PCR assay. What TCRdb holds here is the immuneACCESS table cut down to in-frame rearrangements. Part of the clones is not present; checked against another copy, under half of the missing clones reflect an unresolved V gene, and the others are unexplained. This sample is represented by 7,000 to 10,000 clones; approximately 81% of them were singletons. Clones ranked in the top ten supply about 9% of the sample. What was sequenced was FFPE invasive lung adenocarcinoma tissue. This specimen's cell subset or site label, per the study, means: frankly invasive lung adenocarcinoma (ADC). These receptor sequences come from a person in their fifties with lung adenocarcinoma.

The chain uses TRBV7-8 and TRBJ2-7; D gene unclear. Germline V gives CDR1 SGHVS, CDR2 FQNEAQ. The CDR3 has 13 amino acids. Trimming stripped 5 bases from V and 1 base from J, with 9 bases between. CDR3 DNA: TGTGCCAGCAGCACAAGAGGTTCCTACGAGCAGTACTTC. It is translated as CASSTRGSYEQYF.

V is TRBV29-1 and J is TRBJ1-1; the D gene is possibly TRBD1 (5 bases). CDR3 length equals 13 residues. CDR1 is SQVTM, CDR2 ANQGSEA, per germline. V lost 4 bases and J 6 bases, leaving 15 bases between the germline ends. The CDR3 is CSVGGKEWAEAFF. The DNA for the CDR3 is TGCAGCGTTGGGGGGAAAGAGTGGGCTGAAGCTTTCTTT.

The chain uses TRBV2 and TRBJ2-7; perhaps TRBD1 as D (6 bases). CDR1 SNHLY and CDR2 FYNNEI come from the germline V gene. CDR3 length: 15 amino acids. V lost 2 bases and J lost 1, with 12 bases in between. CDR3 nucleotide sequence: TGTGCCAGCAGTGAAAGGCAGGGGCGATCCTACGAGCAGTACTTC. It yields the protein CASSERQGRSYEQYF.

The chain couples TRBV10-1 to TRBJ2-1; TRBD1 is a possible D gene (7 bases). The germline V gene encodes CDR1 WNHNN and CDR2 SYGVQD (reference sequence). The CDR3 contains 13 residues. V was clipped by 4 bases and J by 12 bases, with 16 bases between them. In DNA form, the CDR3 reads TGCGCCAGCAGTGCTCCTAGCGCAGGGGGGCAGTTCTTC. As protein: CASSAPSAGGQFF.

This clone is a singleton in its sample. The chain couples TRBV27 to TRBJ1-1; 10 bases agree with TRBD1. CDR3 size: 15 residues. Germline loops: CDR1 MNHEY, CDR2 SMNVEV (reference sequence). V trimming: 5 bases; J trimming: 3 bases; junction bases outside the gene matches: 6. The CDR3 here is CASSRDRGPYTEAFF. CDR3 nucleotide sequence: TGTGCCAGCAGTCGCGACAGGGGGCCCTACACTGAAGCTTTCTTT.

V and J are TRBV5-5 and TRBJ1-1, with D unclear. The CDR3 totals 15 residues. CDR1 SGHKS and CDR2 YYEKEE come from the germline V gene (reference sequence). Trimming pared 4 bases from V and 6 bases from J, leaving 19 bases between. Written as DNA, the CDR3 is TGTGCCAGCAGCCCCCGACAATTCGATGATTCTGAAGCTTTCTTT. It encodes CASSPRQFDDSEAFF.

V gene TRBV5-5 combines with J gene TRBJ2-5, with D tentatively TRBD2 (5 bases). CDR1 SGHKS and CDR2 YYEKEE come from the germline V gene (reference sequence). Between the trimmed V and J ends, which lost 0 bases and 5 bases, there was a span of 14 bases. The CDR3 covers 15 residues. In DNA, the CDR3 is TGTGCCAGCAGCTTGGCAATGTCGGGGATTGAGACCCAGTACTTC. It encodes CASSLAMSGIETQYF. The entire variable domain, with the rest obtained from reference TRBV5-5 and TRBJ2-5, is as follows: DAGVTQSPTHLIKTRGQQVTLRCSPISGHKSVSWYQQVLGQGPQFIFQYYEKEERGRGNFPDRFSARQFPNYSSELNVNALLLGDSALYLCASSLAMSGIETQYFGPGTRLLVL.

V is TRBV30 and J is TRBJ1-3, with 7 bases matching TRBD1. CDR3 length: 14 residues. Trimming took 0 bases from V and 8 from J; bases not matched to a gene: 7. Germline V gene lookup returns CDR1 GTSNPN and CDR2 SVGIG (reference sequence). Written as DNA, the CDR3 is TGTGCCTGGAGTGTGGGAGGGGGCGTGGACACCATATATTTT. It specifies CAWSVGGGVDTIYF.

V is TRBV10-3 and J is TRBJ1-1, with D uncertain. This CDR3 is built from 17 residues. V was cut by 2 bases and J by 1 base, with 17 bases left in between. Germline V gene lookup returns CDR1 ENHRY and CDR2 SYGVKD. DNA of the CDR3: TGTGCCATCAGTGAGAGGGCCCCCGGGTCTGGGAACACTGAAGCTTTCTTT. This sequence encodes CAISERAPGSGNTEAFF.

The rearrangement joins TRBV30 to TRBJ1-1; D is uncertain. CDR3 length: 13 amino acids. The V end lost 1 base, the J end lost 2 bases, and 8 bases lay between the germline ends. Germline loops: CDR1 GTSNPN, CDR2 SVGIG (reference sequence). The CDR3 spells CAWSEWGNTEAFF. CDR3 bases: TGTGCCTGGAGTGAATGGGGAAACACTGAAGCTTTCTTT.

V is TRBV7-8 and J is TRBJ2-7; maybe TRBD1 (5 bases). This CDR3 region has 16 residues. The V and J ends lost 4 bases and 2 bases respectively, with 18 bases between them. Germline V lookup: CDR1 SGHVS, CDR2 FQNEAQ. CDR3 region: CASSSLGRQPPYEQYF. The CDR3 DNA reads TGTGCCAGCAGCTCCCTCGGTAGACAGCCTCCCTACGAGCAGTACTTC.

Only one count was recorded for this clone. The chain is built from TRBV6-6 and TRBJ2-7; perhaps TRBD2 as D (6 bases). CDR3 length equals 12 residues. Trimming removed 11 bases from V and 3 bases from J, with 14 bases in between. Germline CDR1 and CDR2: MNHNY and SVGAGI (reference sequence). The CDR3 is CAGGRDGYEQYF. DNA of the CDR3: TGTGCCGGAGGGCGGGACGGCTACGAGCAGTACTTC.

This clone has just a few counts. The genes are TRBV5-1 and TRBJ1-2, with D hard to call. This CDR3 is built from 14 residues. Trimming left V 0 bases short and J 1 base short, with 7 bases between. CDR1 is SGHRS, CDR2 YFSETQ, per germline. As DNA, the CDR3 is TGCGCCAGCAGCTTGGGTGAGAGTAACTATGGCTACACCTTC. This sequence encodes CASSLGESNYGYTF.

The chain carries TRBV18 and TRBJ2-1; D is uncertain. The germline V and J ends were trimmed by 1 base and 7 bases, with 2 bases remaining between them. This CDR3 contains 11 residues. Germline CDR1 KGHSH, CDR2 LQKENI. Written as DNA, the CDR3 is TGTGCCAGCTCACCACAGAATGAGCAGTTCTTC. It specifies CASSPQNEQFF.

J is TRBJ2-3 and V is TRBV6-1, with 16 positions matching TRBD2. The V gene's germline CDR1 is MNHNS and CDR2 SASEGT. The CDR3 loop spans 19 amino acids. V trimming: 2 bases; J trimming: 2 bases; junction bases outside the gene matches: 7. The CDR3 loop is CASSELGLAGGRDTDTQYF. The CDR3 region has the DNA TGTGCCAGCAGTGAACTGGGACTAGCGGGGGGGCGAGACACAGATACGCAGTATTTT.

The chain is built from TRBV5-4 and TRBJ1-1, with 7 bases matching TRBD1. This CDR3 spans 12 amino acids. CDR1 and CDR2 (germline): SGHNT, YYREEE (reference sequence). The V gene end was trimmed by 1 base and the J gene end by 11 bases; junction bases not matched to a gene: 5. The CDR3 loop is CASSLHQGGAFF. CDR3 nucleotides: TGTGCCAGCAGCTTGCACCAGGGGGGTGCTTTCTTT. Full variable domain (remainder filled in from reference TRBV5-4 and TRBJ1-1): ETGVTQSPTHLIKTRGQQVTLRCSSQSGHNTVSWYQQALGQGPQFIFQYYREEENGRGNFPPRFSGLQFPNYSSELNVNALELDDSALYLCASSLHQGGAFFGQGTRLTVV.

CDR3 loop: CASSPLDYRSYNEQFF. CDR3 bases: TGTGCCAGCAGCCCCTTGGACTACAGGTCCTACAATGAGCAGTTCTTC. The J gene is TRBJ2-1, the V gene TRBV5-6; maybe TRBD2 (6 bases). In germline, CDR1 is SGHDT, CDR2 YYEEEE. Deletions cut 4 bases from V and 1 base from J, with 15 bases between. The CDR3 extends over 16 amino acids. Using reference TRBV5-6 and TRBJ2-1 for the parts outside the CDR3, the full variable domain is DAGVTQSPTHLIKTRGQQVTLRCSPKSGHDTVSWYQQALGQGPQFIFQYYEEEERQRGNFPDRFSGHQFPNYSSELNVNALLLGDSALYLCASSPLDYRSYNEQFFGPGTRLTVL.

The genes are TRBV5-8 and TRBJ2-7; 9 bases map to TRBD1. Per germline, CDR1 SGHTS and CDR2 YDEGEE. V lost 1 base, J lost 3 bases, and 8 bases stayed unmatched. This CDR3 comprises 16 residues. This chain's CDR3 is CASSLRGQGNFYEQYF. The CDR3 region has the DNA TGTGCCAGCAGCTTGAGGGGACAGGGCAACTTCTACGAGCAGTACTTC.

This clone appeared once. The chain has TRBV15 and TRBJ1-5; no reliable D call. CDR3 length equals 16 residues. Germline assignment: CDR1 LNHNV and CDR2 YYDKDF (reference sequence). V lost 0 bases, J lost 1 base, and 10 bases lay in between. In DNA, the CDR3 is TGTGCCACCAGCAGAGACCGAGAGATAAGCAATCAGCCCCAGCATTTT. As protein: CATSRDREISNQPQHF.

The rearrangement joins TRBV7-2 to TRBJ1-5; D not certain. The CDR3 loop spans 14 amino acids. V lost 2 bases and J 4 bases, leaving 9 bases between the germline ends. From germline, CDR1 is SGHTA and CDR2 FQGNSA. The chain's CDR3 is CASSLNPLNQPQHF. The CDR3 bases are TGTGCCAGCAGCTTAAACCCTCTGAATCAGCCCCAGCATTTT.

V is TRBV11-3 and J is TRBJ1-1; TRBD1 might be the D (6 bases). The CDR3 loop spans 13 amino acids. Germline V gene data show CDR1 as SGHNT and CDR2 as YENEEA. The ends were cut back, 8 bases at V and 2 bases at J, with 12 bases in the middle. The CDR3 loop reads CASEQGYNTEAFF. The DNA for the CDR3 is TGTGCCAGCGAACAGGGCTACAACACTGAAGCTTTCTTT. The whole variable domain, remainder taken from reference TRBV11-3 and TRBJ1-1, is EAGVVQSPRYKIIEKKQPVAFWCNPISGHNTLYWYLQNLGQGPELLIRYENEEAVDDSQLPKDRFSAERLKGVDSTLKIQPAELGDSAVYLCASEQGYNTEAFFGQGTRLTVV.

The count of this clone is one. The CDR3 loop is CASSLGTTSYGYTF. In nucleotides, the CDR3 is TGTGCCAGCAGCCTAGGGACCACAAGCTATGGCTACACCTTC. This chain joins TRBV7-9 and TRBJ1-2; a weak D match, TRBD1 (5 bases). In germline, CDR1 is SEHNR, CDR2 FQNEAQ (reference sequence). The CDR3 has 14 residues. Trimming left V 5 bases short and J 4 bases short, with 14 bases between.

The rearrangement joins TRBV2 to TRBJ1-4; no clear D. Germline assignment: CDR1 SNHLY and CDR2 FYNNEI. The CDR3 spans 14 residues. V lost 9 bases, J lost 3 bases, and 14 bases lay in between. This CDR3 is CASTPGRANEKLFF. The CDR3 nucleotides are TGTGCCAGTACCCCGGGGAGGGCTAATGAAAAACTGTTTTTT.

The rearrangement links TRBV19 to TRBJ1-1; tentatively, D is TRBD1 (5 bases). Between the trimmed V and J ends, which lost 5 bases and 8 bases, there was a span of 15 bases. This CDR3 comprises 13 residues. From germline, CDR1 is LNHDA and CDR2 SQIVND (reference sequence). In DNA, the CDR3 is TGTGCCAGTAGTTCCCAGGGCGGGGACGAAGCTTTCTTT. Translating gives CASSSQGGDEAFF.

The V call is TRBV5-1, the J call TRBJ2-5, with D unclear. Trimming left V 1 base short and J 2 bases short, with 9 bases between. The CDR3 covers 14 residues. The germline CDR1 and CDR2 sequences are SGHRS and YFSETQ. The CDR3 reads CASSLRLGQETQYF. The CDR3 DNA follows: TGCGCCAGCAGCTTGCGATTGGGTCAAGAGACCCAGTACTTC.

The chain links TRBV19 to TRBJ2-7; D is uncertain. The CDR3 is 13 residues long. Germline-derived CDR1 and CDR2 are LNHDA and SQIVND (reference sequence). V shed 8 bases and J shed 0 bases, with 11 bases lying between them. CDR3 residues: CASHATSSYEQYF. Written as DNA, the CDR3 is TGTGCCAGTCACGCCACGAGCTCCTACGAGCAGTACTTC. The full variable domain, its missing parts supplied by reference TRBV19 and TRBJ2-7, is DGGITQSPKYLFRKEGQNVTLSCEQNLNHDAMYWYRQDPGQGLRLIYYSQIVNDFQKGDIAEGYSVSREKKESFPLTVTSAQKNPTAFYLCASHATSSYEQYFGPGTRLTVT.

J is TRBJ2-7 and V is TRBV2; D remains ambiguous. The V gene's germline CDR1 is SNHLY and CDR2 FYNNEI. The CDR3 consists of 12 residues. V dropped 7 bases and J dropped 3 bases, with 10 bases sitting between them. The CDR3 coding sequence is TGTGCCAGCACGGGCAGACTCTACGAGCAGTACTTC. Its translation: CASTGRLYEQYF.

This clone was observed once. J is TRBJ2-2 and V is TRBV7-3, with D possibly matching TRBD1 (7 bases). CDR3 size: 15 residues. V was cut by 1 base and J by 4 bases, with 10 bases left in between. Germline values: CDR1 SGHTA, CDR2 FQGTGA. The CDR3 DNA follows: TGTGCCAGCAGCTTAAGACAGGGAGGCACCGGGGAGCTGTTTTTT. Amino acid sequence: CASSLRQGGTGELFF.

The chain recombines TRBV29-1 with TRBJ1-4; 7 bases fit TRBD1. With 6 bases clipped from V and 4 bases from J, the junction kept 8 bases outside the gene matches. There are 14 residues in the CDR3. Germline CDR1 SQVTM, CDR2 ANQGSEA. CDR3 protein: CSVASGTDNEKLFF. CDR3 bases: TGCAGCGTCGCATCCGGGACAGATAATGAAAAACTGTTTTTT.

This clone was counted between two and nine times. This chain's CDR3 is CASSLDSPISGNTIYF. For the CDR3, the DNA is TGTGCCAGCAGTTTAGACAGCCCGATCTCTGGAAACACCATATATTTT. This sequence joins TRBV28 and TRBJ1-3; possibly TRBD1 for D (5 bases). Trimming removed 2 bases at V and 0 bases at J, with 11 bases between. This CDR3 comprises 16 residues. CDR1 and CDR2 from the germline V gene are MDHEN and SYDVKM.

The CDR3 sequence is CATSETGRETQYF. The CDR3 coding sequence is TGTGCCACCAGTGAGACAGGGAGGGAGACCCAGTACTTC. V gene TRBV15 combines with J gene TRBJ2-5; TRBD1 might be the D (7 bases). CDR1 is LNHNV, CDR2 YYDKDF, per germline (reference sequence). Trimming pared 6 bases from V and 5 bases from J, leaving 13 bases between. This CDR3 spans 13 amino acids.

The CDR3 nucleotides are TGCGCCAGCAGCCAAGTTGGGGAGTCTAATGAGCAGTTCTTC. Translating gives CASSQVGESNEQFF. The V call is TRBV4-1, the J call TRBJ2-1, with D possibly matching TRBD2 (5 bases). V lost 1 base, J lost 7 bases, and 11 bases lay in between. Looked up from germline, CDR1 is MGHRA and CDR2 is YSYEKL. The CDR3 is 14 amino acids.